A single sample gave rise to the 30 T cell receptor beta chains below, sequenced in a study of breast tumors, draining lymph nodes, adjacent tissues. Each CDR3 protein gets one entry after TCRdb re-called the multiplex PCR reads with MiXCR. The sample records some 140,000 distinct CDR3 sequences, 21% being singletons. The lymph nodes were axillary draining lymph nodes from breast cancer patients. The source material was axillary lymph node tissue. These receptors were collected from a female donor with breast cancer. Some clones in this sample may be carry-over from other donors' samples.

This clonotype was counted ten times or more. V is TRBV5-4 and J is TRBJ2-7; D tentatively reads TRBD1 or TRBD2 (7 bases each). The CDR3 totals 16 residues. CDR1 is SGHNT and CDR2 is YYREEE in the germline V gene (reference sequence). The ends were cut back, 4 bases at V and 0 bases at J, with 17 bases in the middle. In nucleotides, the CDR3 is TGTGCCAGCAGCCCCAGGGGGGGCGGTTTCTCCTACGAGCAGTACTTC. Amino acid sequence: CASSPRGGGFSYEQYF.

This clonotype was picked up a small number of times. This may be a read error: a much more frequent sequence differs by one nucleotide. The chain combines TRBV7-8 with TRBJ2-2; no reliable D call. This CDR3 spans 13 amino acids. Germline V gene data show CDR1 as SGHVS and CDR2 as FQNEAQ. V was shortened by 3 bases and J by 5 bases, with 7 bases between the two germline ends. CDR3 nucleotides: TGTGCCAGCAGCTTGGCAGCGACCGGGGAGCTGTTTTTT. Translated, it gives CASSLAATGELFF. Using reference TRBV7-8 and TRBJ2-2 for the parts outside the CDR3, the full variable domain is GAGVSQSPRYKVAKRGQDVALRCDPISGHVSLFWYQQALGQGPEFLTYFQNEAQLDKSGLPSDRFFAERPEGSVSTLKIQRTQQEDSAVYLCASSLAATGELFFGEGSRLTVL.

In its sample, this clonotype was seen many times. The CDR3 loop is CASSLVGEGSYNEQFF. The CDR3 nucleotides read TGTGCCAGCAGCTTAGTGGGCGAGGGCTCCTACAATGAGCAGTTCTTC. V and J are TRBV11-2 and TRBJ2-1, with D possibly being TRBD2 (5 bases). The CDR3 covers 16 residues. CDR1 is SGHAT, CDR2 FQNNGV, per germline. V shed 1 base and J shed 0 bases, with 10 bases lying between them.

In this sample, this clonotype turned up a few times. The chain carries TRBV29-1 and TRBJ2-5; D is possibly TRBD2 (7 bases). Germline CDR1 reads SQVTM; CDR2 reads ANQGSEA. V was trimmed by 0 bases and J by 5 bases, leaving 13 bases between them. This CDR3 comprises 14 residues. The CDR3 nucleotides are TGCAGCGTTGAAGAGGGGGGGCGGTGGGAGACCCAGTACTTC. Protein product: CSVEEGGRWETQYF.

This clonotype was found many times. V is TRBV7-2 and J is TRBJ1-2; D gene unclear. The V end was cut by 5 bases, the J end by 7 bases, with 8 bases between. The CDR3 loop spans 11 amino acids. The germline gives CDR1 SGHTA, CDR2 FQGNSA. The CDR3 sequence: CASSPRGGYTF. CDR3 nucleotides: TGTGCCAGCAGCCCCCGCGGTGGCTACACCTTC.

This clonotype occurred many times. This sequence joins TRBV7-3 and TRBJ2-1; 8 bases map to TRBD2. Trimming removed 3 bases from V and 5 bases from J; junction bases left unmatched: 3. The length of the CDR3 is 14 residues. Germline lookup yields CDR1 SGHTA and CDR2 FQGTGA. CDR3 bases: TGTGCCAGCAGCTTTAGCGGGATGGACAATGAGCAGTTCTTC. It is translated as CASSFSGMDNEQFF. Drawing the rest from reference TRBV7-3 and TRBJ2-1, the complete variable domain is GAGVSQTPSNKVTEKGKYVELRCDPISGHTALYWYRQSLGQGPEFLIYFQGTGAADDSGLPNDRFFAVRPEGSVSTLKIQRTERGDSAVYLCASSFSGMDNEQFFGPGTRLTVL.

In this sample, this clonotype turned up many times. The chain is built from TRBV5-1 and TRBJ1-2; unclear D gene. Germline lookup yields CDR1 SGHRS and CDR2 YFSETQ. The ends were cut back, 4 bases at V and 6 bases at J, with 19 bases in the middle. This CDR3 region has 15 residues. The DNA of the CDR3 is TGCGCCAGCAGCGATGGAAAGACGGCGAGGCATGGCTACACCTTC. It translates to CASSDGKTARHGYTF.

A remark on this clonotype: One end of the junction varies from germline; a read error may be responsible. The chain is built from TRBV3-1 and TRBJ2-1; 10 bases align to TRBD2. Germline CDR1 reads LGHDT; CDR2 reads YNNKEL (reference sequence). This CDR3 is 15 amino acids long. The CDR3 sequence is CASSDLAGEYSEQFF. CDR3 DNA: TGTGCCAGCAGTGATCTAGCGGGAGAGTACAGTGAGCAGTTCTTC.

This clonotype showed up many times. The rearrangement joins TRBV30 to TRBJ1-6, with D perhaps matching TRBD1 (6 bases). Germline V gene data show CDR1 as GTSNPN and CDR2 as SVGIG (reference sequence). The V and J ends lost 0 bases and 0 bases respectively, with 9 bases between them. The CDR3 has 16 amino acids. Here the CDR3 DNA reads TGTGCCTGGAGTGTACGAGGGGGCTCCTATAATTCACCCCTCCACTTT. This codes for CAWSVRGGSYNSPLHF.

This clonotype was seen ten or more times. V and J are TRBV20-1 and TRBJ1-2; 8 bases fit TRBD1. J lost 2 bases, V lost 4 bases, and 3 bases had no gene match. CDR3 size: 13 residues. The V gene's germline CDR1 is DFQATT and CDR2 SNEGSKA (reference sequence). The CDR3 nucleotides read TGCAGTGCTATACAGGGGGGAAACTATGGCTACACCTTC. This codes for CSAIQGGNYGYTF.

The rearrangement joins TRBV12-3 or TRBV12-4 to TRBJ1-2, with D unclear. The V end was cut by 2 bases, the J end by 0 bases, with 4 bases between. This CDR3 has 13 amino acids. The CDR3 region has the DNA TGTGCCAGCAGTTTAAACGCTAACTATGGCTACACCTTC. Translated: CASSLNANYGYTF.

This clonotype was counted ten times or more. The V and J genes are TRBV30 and TRBJ1-2; D remains ambiguous. In germline, CDR1 is GTSNPN, CDR2 SVGIG (reference sequence). This CDR3 is built from 14 residues. Trimming left V 3 bases short and J 4 bases short, with 15 bases between. In DNA form, the CDR3 reads TGTGCCTGGAGGGCCCTAGGTACGGGCTATGGCTACACCTTC. Translated: CAWRALGTGYGYTF.

This clonotype was recorded many times. The CDR3 nucleotides read TGTGCCAGCAGTTTAACAGGGGCATTTGACAATCAGCCCCAGCATTTT. Residues: CASSLTGAFDNQPQHF. V and J are TRBV28 and TRBJ1-5, with TRBD1 matching over 7 bases. Germline trimming cut 2 bases from V and 3 bases from J; bases unmatched to any gene: 7. The CDR3 is made up of 16 amino acids. Germline loops: CDR1 MDHEN, CDR2 SYDVKM.

Regarding this clonotype: A much larger clone sits a single nucleotide away, making a read error possible. The V and J genes are TRBV30 and TRBJ2-5; TRBD1 or TRBD2 may be the D gene (5 bases each). Trimming took 0 bases from V and 5 from J, leaving 10 bases between them. The CDR3 sequence is 13 residues long. The germline CDR1 and CDR2 sequences are GTSNPN and SVGIG (reference sequence). The CDR3 coding sequence is TGTGCCTGGAGTGTGAGGGGCCGGGAGACCCAGTACTTC. Protein: CAWSVRGRETQYF.

The gene calls are TRBV7-9 and TRBJ2-1, with D hard to call. The germline V and J ends were trimmed by 0 bases and 10 bases, with 4 bases remaining between them. CDR3 length: 11 residues. CDR1 SEHNR and CDR2 FQNEAQ come from the germline V gene (reference sequence). The CDR3 DNA reads TGTGCCAGCAGCTTAGCTCGGGAGCAGTTCTTC. Translating it yields CASSLAREQFF.

Comments on this clonotype: A much larger clone is a single base away; this may be a read error. Because it lacks the conserved phenylalanine or tryptophan at the end, this CDR3 is likely a read error. The rearrangement uses TRBV30 and TRBJ2-1; D unresolved. Trimming shortened V by 3 bases and J by 3 bases, and 6 bases separated the two germline ends. In germline, CDR1 is GTSNPN, CDR2 SVGIG (reference sequence). The CDR3 extends over 12 amino acids. The CDR3 nucleotides are TGTGCCTGGAGCCAGGACTACAATGAGCAGTTCCTC. As protein: CAWSQDYNEQFL.

Concerning this clonotype: This may be a read error, as it is one base from a much larger clone. The rearrangement uses TRBV18 and TRBJ1-4, with D possibly TRBD1 on 5 matching bases. The germline CDR1 and CDR2 sequences are KGHSH and LQKENI. This CDR3 spans 13 amino acids. CDR3 protein: CAGSQALDEKLFF. CDR3 DNA sequence: TGTGCCGGCTCACAGGCCCTTGATGAAAAACTGTTTTTT.

This clonotype has just a few counts. This chain connects TRBV28 to TRBJ2-5; D remains ambiguous. Germline CDR1 is MDHEN and CDR2 is SYDVKM. Trimming removed 3 bases from V and 2 bases from J, with 10 bases in between. The length of the CDR3 is 14 residues. The CDR3 sequence is CASSFIAEQETQYF. The CDR3 coding sequence is TGTGCCAGCAGTTTCATAGCAGAACAAGAGACCCAGTACTTC.

Regarding this clonotype: One junction end disagrees with the germline gene, perhaps due to a read error. This chain connects TRBV3-1 to TRBJ1-4; 7 positions match TRBD1. The CDR3 has 15 residues. Germline assignment: CDR1 LGHDT and CDR2 YNNKEL (reference sequence). The CDR3 loop is CASSRRTGGNERLFF. Here the CDR3 DNA reads TGTGCCAGCAGTCGCAGGACAGGAGGGAATGAAAGACTGTTTTTT.

The rearrangement links TRBV18 to TRBJ2-7; TRBD2 might be the D (5 bases). The CDR3 has 16 amino acids. CDR1 and CDR2 from the germline V gene are KGHSH and LQKENI. The ends were cut back, 3 bases at V and 4 bases at J, with 19 bases in the middle. The CDR3 DNA is TGTGCCAGCTCACCGACCCGCCCGGGGTATACTTACGAGCAGTACTTC. It is translated as CASSPTRPGYTYEQYF.

This clonotype turned up a few times. This sequence joins TRBV5-1 and TRBJ2-4; TRBD2 matches at 10 bases. J was trimmed by 6 bases and V by 5 bases; bases with no gene match: 17. This CDR3 has 18 residues. The germline gives CDR1 SGHRS, CDR2 YFSETQ. CDR3 DNA: TGCGCCAGCAGAAGGGGATTGGGACTAGCGTACGCTACAAACATTCAGTACTTC. It yields the protein CASRRGLGLAYATNIQYF.

This clonotype was counted many times. The J gene is TRBJ2-7, the V gene TRBV18, with D tentatively TRBD1 (6 bases). Trimming cost V 4 bases and J 0 bases, with 10 bases left between them. Germline assignment: CDR1 KGHSH and CDR2 LQKENI. There are 14 residues in the CDR3. CDR3 DNA: TGTGCCAGCTCACGGACGGACAGCTCCTACGAGCAGTACTTC. Encoded protein: CASSRTDSSYEQYF.

Note on this clonotype: This may be a read error: a much more frequent sequence differs by one nucleotide. CDR3 sequence (DNA): TGTGCCACCAGTGATATAGGGGGAAATTACGATGAGCAGTTCTTC. This gives the protein CATSDIGGNYDEQFF. The chain combines TRBV24-1 with TRBJ2-1; D perhaps matches TRBD1 (6 bases). Trimming shortened V by 3 bases and J by 8 bases, and 16 bases separated the two germline ends. This CDR3 region has 15 residues. Per the germline V gene, CDR1 is KGHDR and CDR2 is SFDVKD.

This clonotype was counted ten times or more. The chain couples TRBV9 to TRBJ1-2, with TRBD1 as a possible D gene (5 bases). Trimming took off 3 bases at V and 4 bases at J, with 19 bases between the two ends. This CDR3 is 16 amino acids long. Germline CDR1 and CDR2: SGDLS and YYNGEE. CDR3 coding DNA: TGTGCCAGCAGCGGGGCCGGGGGGACGGTAGGCTATGGCTACACCTTC. Translated, it gives CASSGAGGTVGYGYTF.

The sample holds many counts of this clonotype. The chain employs TRBV7-9 and TRBJ2-5; 7 positions agree with TRBD1. Trimming took 4 bases from V and 5 from J; bases not matched to a gene: 7. This CDR3 is built from 14 residues. Germline V CDR1 and CDR2: SEHNR, FQNEAQ (reference sequence). This CDR3 reads CASSSRQGRETQYF. The CDR3 nucleotides are TGTGCCAGCAGCTCAAGACAGGGTAGGGAGACCCAGTACTTC.

There are many counts of this clonotype. The genes are TRBV5-1 and TRBJ2-7; D might be TRBD2 (5 bases). V lost 1 base to trimming and J lost 1 base, with 9 bases between them. Looked up from germline, CDR1 is SGHRS and CDR2 is YFSETQ. The CDR3 is made up of 14 amino acids. CDR3 nucleotide sequence: TGCGCCAGCAGCTTGTCCGGGGATTCCTACGAGCAGTACTTC. It specifies CASSLSGDSYEQYF. Filled out from reference TRBV5-1 and TRBJ2-7, the complete variable domain reads KAGVTQTPRYLIKTRGQQVTLSCSPISGHRSVSWYQQTPGQGLQFLFEYFSETQRNKGNFPGRFSGRQFSNSRSEMNVSTLELGDSALYLCASSLSGDSYEQYFGPGTRLTVT.

This chain joins TRBV27 and TRBJ2-5; D might be TRBD1 or TRBD2, each matching 5 bases. The CDR3 extends over 16 amino acids. Looked up from germline, CDR1 is MNHEY and CDR2 is SMNVEV (reference sequence). With 1 base removed from V and 2 bases from J, the gap between germline ends came to 14 bases. The CDR3 loop is CASSLFGASRQETQYF. The CDR3, as DNA: TGTGCCAGCAGTTTATTTGGGGCTAGCAGACAAGAGACCCAGTACTTC.

Only one count was recorded for this clonotype. Being one base from a much bigger clone, this may be a read error. CDR3 residues: CAAAPVFTSPNTGELFF. Here the CDR3 DNA reads TGTGCCGCCGCCCCCGTCTTCACTAGCCCGAACACCGGGGAGCTGTTTTTT. The chain is built from TRBV7-2 and TRBJ2-2, with D possibly TRBD2 on 6 matching bases. Trimming shortened V by 11 bases and J by 0 bases, and 22 bases separated the two germline ends. Germline V lookup: CDR1 SGHTA, CDR2 FQGNSA. This CDR3 contains 17 residues.

This clonotype has at least ten counts. The V gene is TRBV11-1, the J gene TRBJ2-5; 8 positions agree with TRBD2. There are 15 residues in the CDR3. The germline V gene encodes CDR1 SGHAT and CDR2 FQDESV (reference sequence). V shed 0 bases, J shed 5 bases, and the junction held 5 bases outside the gene matches. The CDR3 nucleotides read TGTGCCAGCAGCTTAGCGCGGGGGGCTGGCGAGACCCAGTACTTC. Residues: CASSLARGAGETQYF.

Of note for this clonotype: Being one base from a much bigger clone, this may be a read error. The rearrangement uses TRBV5-8 and TRBJ2-1, with a tentative D call TRBD1 (6 bases). Germline CDR1 SGHTS, CDR2 YDEGEE. The CDR3 has 17 amino acids. Here the CDR3 reads CASSLGTTLTGFDERFF. CDR3 DNA: TGTGCCAGCAGCTTGGGGACCACCTTGACAGGTTTCGATGAGCGGTTCTTC.